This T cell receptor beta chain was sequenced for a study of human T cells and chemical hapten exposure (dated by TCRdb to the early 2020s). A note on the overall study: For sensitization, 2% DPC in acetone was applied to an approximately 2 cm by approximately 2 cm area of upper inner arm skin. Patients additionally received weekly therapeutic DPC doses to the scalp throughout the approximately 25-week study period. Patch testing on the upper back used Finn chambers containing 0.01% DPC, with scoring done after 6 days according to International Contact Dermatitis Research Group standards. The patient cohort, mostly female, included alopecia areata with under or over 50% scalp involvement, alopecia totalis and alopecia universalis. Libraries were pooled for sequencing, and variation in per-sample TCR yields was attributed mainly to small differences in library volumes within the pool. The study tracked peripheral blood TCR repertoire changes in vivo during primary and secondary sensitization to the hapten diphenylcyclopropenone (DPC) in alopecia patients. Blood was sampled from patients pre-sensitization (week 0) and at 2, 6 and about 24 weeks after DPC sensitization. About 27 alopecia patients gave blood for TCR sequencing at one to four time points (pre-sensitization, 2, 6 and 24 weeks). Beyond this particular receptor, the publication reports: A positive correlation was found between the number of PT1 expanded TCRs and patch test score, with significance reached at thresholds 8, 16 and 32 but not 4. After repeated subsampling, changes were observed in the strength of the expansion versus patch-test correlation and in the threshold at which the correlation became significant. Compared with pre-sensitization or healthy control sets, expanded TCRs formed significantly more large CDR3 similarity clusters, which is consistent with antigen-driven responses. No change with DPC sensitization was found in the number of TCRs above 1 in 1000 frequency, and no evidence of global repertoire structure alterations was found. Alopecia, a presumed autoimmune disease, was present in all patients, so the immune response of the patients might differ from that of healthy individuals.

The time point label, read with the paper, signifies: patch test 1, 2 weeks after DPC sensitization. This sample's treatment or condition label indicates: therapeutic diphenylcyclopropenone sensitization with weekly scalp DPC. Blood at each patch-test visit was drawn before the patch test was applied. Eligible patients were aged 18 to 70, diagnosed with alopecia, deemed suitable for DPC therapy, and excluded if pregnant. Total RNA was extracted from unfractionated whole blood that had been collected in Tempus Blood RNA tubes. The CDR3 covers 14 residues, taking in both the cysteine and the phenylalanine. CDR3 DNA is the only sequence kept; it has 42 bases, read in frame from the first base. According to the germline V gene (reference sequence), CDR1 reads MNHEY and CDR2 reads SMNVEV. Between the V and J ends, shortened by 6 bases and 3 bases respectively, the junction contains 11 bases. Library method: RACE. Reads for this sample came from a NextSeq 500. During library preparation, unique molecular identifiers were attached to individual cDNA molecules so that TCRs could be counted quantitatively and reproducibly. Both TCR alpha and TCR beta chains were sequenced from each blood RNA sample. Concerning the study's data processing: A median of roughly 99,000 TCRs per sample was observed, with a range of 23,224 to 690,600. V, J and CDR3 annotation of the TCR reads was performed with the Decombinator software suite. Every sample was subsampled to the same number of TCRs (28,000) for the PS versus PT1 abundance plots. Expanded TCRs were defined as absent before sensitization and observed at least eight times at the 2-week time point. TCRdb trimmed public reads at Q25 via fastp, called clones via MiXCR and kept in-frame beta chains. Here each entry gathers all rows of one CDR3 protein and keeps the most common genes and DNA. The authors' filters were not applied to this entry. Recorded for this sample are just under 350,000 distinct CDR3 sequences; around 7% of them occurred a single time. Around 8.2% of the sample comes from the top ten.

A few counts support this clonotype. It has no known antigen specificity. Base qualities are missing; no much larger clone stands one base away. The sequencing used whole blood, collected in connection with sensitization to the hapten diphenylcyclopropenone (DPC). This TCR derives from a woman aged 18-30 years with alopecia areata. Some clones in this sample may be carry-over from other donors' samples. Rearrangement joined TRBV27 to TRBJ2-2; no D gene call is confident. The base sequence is TGTGCCAGCAGAGGTAGGATCGACACCGGGGAGCTGTTTTTT. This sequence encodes CASRGRIDTGELFF.